The 10 T cell receptor beta chains given below trace back to one sample, sequenced in a study of response to subunit inactivated influenza vaccine. TCRdb recomputed calls from the RT-PCR reads with MiXCR, one row per CDR3 protein. The sample yields about 800,000 distinct CDR3 sequences, over 20% seen once. Sequenced material: PBMCs from blood, taken roughly 5 days after vaccination. The origin of the receptors is a man in his forties or fifties who received an inactivated influenza vaccine.

A few counts support this clonotype. This chain links TRBV12-3 or TRBV12-4 with TRBJ2-5; tentatively, D is TRBD2 (5 bases). Trimming cost V 6 bases and J 0 bases, with 8 bases left between them. The CDR3 is 13 residues long. The CDR3 DNA reads TGTGCCAGCAGGACGGGGTACCAAGAGACCCAGTACTTC. Its translation is CASRTGYQETQYF.

The sample holds a few counts of this clonotype. The V call is TRBV6-1, the J call TRBJ2-7; a weak D match, TRBD1 (6 bases). V lost 7 bases and J 3 bases, leaving 16 bases between the germline ends. The CDR3 runs to 14 residues. The V gene's germline CDR1 is MNHNS and CDR2 SASEGT. CDR3 in DNA: TGTGCCAGCACCTACAGGGACGGGGACTACGAGCAGTACTTC. Its translation: CASTYRDGDYEQYF.

This clonotype was recorded a few times. Without the conserved terminal phenylalanine or tryptophan, this CDR3 likely stems from a read error. The V call is TRBV9, the J call TRBJ2-1; D perhaps matches TRBD2 (6 bases). Trimming left V 3 bases short and J 10 bases short, with 17 bases between. Germline V gene data show CDR1 as SGDLS and CDR2 as YYNGEE. This CDR3 has 14 amino acids. Here the CDR3 reads CASSAETSSREQFS. CDR3 sequence (DNA): TGTGCCAGCAGCGCCGAAACTAGCTCCCGGGAGCAGTTCTCC.

This clonotype was seen ten or more times. The chain combines TRBV20-1 with TRBJ2-1; 8 nucleotides line up with TRBD2. This CDR3 has 13 residues. The V gene's germline CDR1 is DFQATT and CDR2 SNEGSKA (reference sequence). V shed 5 bases and J 9 bases; nucleotides not matched to a gene: 9. Here the CDR3 DNA reads TGCAGTGCTCGCCGGGGGGGCCTGAGTGAGCAGTTCTTC. This sequence encodes CSARRGGLSEQFF.

This clonotype was seen only a few times. The chain couples TRBV7-8 to TRBJ1-1; D is unclear. Trimming left V 5 bases short and J 1 base short, with 20 bases between. This CDR3 has 17 residues. CDR1 and CDR2 from the germline V gene are SGHVS and FQNEAQ. The CDR3: CASSPQGTDPWNTEAFF. In DNA form, the CDR3 reads TGTGCCAGCAGCCCGCAAGGAACGGACCCATGGAACACTGAAGCTTTCTTT.

The chain couples TRBV7-9 to TRBJ1-5; D perhaps matches TRBD1 (5 bases). V was pared by 5 bases and J by 6 bases, with 14 bases between. CDR1 is SEHNR, CDR2 FQNEAQ, per germline (reference sequence). The CDR3 length is 14 residues. CDR3 in DNA: TGTGCCAGCAGCACGGGAGGGAGGGGTCAGCCCCAGCATTTT. Amino acids: CASSTGGRGQPQHF.

This clonotype was picked up a small number of times. The chain joins TRBV12-3 or TRBV12-4 to TRBJ1-1, with 12 bases aligning to TRBD1. The junction had 10 bases not matched to a gene; V was cut back by 6 bases and J by 11 bases. The CDR3 runs to 14 residues. CDR3 protein: CASRTGTGGGYAFF. CDR3 nucleotide sequence: TGTGCCAGCAGGACTGGGACAGGGGGCGGGTACGCTTTCTTT.

The genes are TRBV6-1 and TRBJ1-1; 7 bases match TRBD1. J gave up 0 bases and V 8 bases, and 6 bases lay outside the gene matches. The CDR3 is made up of 14 amino acids. Germline V gives CDR1 MNHNS, CDR2 SASEGT. The CDR3 is CASQGQLMNTEAFF. In DNA, the CDR3 is TGTGCCAGCCAGGGACAGCTAATGAACACTGAAGCTTTCTTT.

This clonotype was found a few times. The V gene is TRBV30, the J gene TRBJ2-5; the match to TRBD2 covers 8 bases. The CDR3 extends over 16 amino acids. The germline CDR1 and CDR2 sequences are GTSNPN and SVGIG (reference sequence). The ends lost 1 base at V and 2 bases at J; junction bases unmatched: 9. The CDR3 DNA is TGTGCCTGGAGTGCAGTAGCGGGGACGGCACAAGAGACCCAGTACTTC. This gives the protein CAWSAVAGTAQETQYF.

V gene TRBV24-1 combines with J gene TRBJ2-7; no definite D call. Germline lookup yields CDR1 KGHDR and CDR2 SFDVKD. Trimming pared 5 bases from V and 4 bases from J, leaving 5 bases between. CDR3 length: 11 residues. As DNA, the CDR3 is TGTGCCACCAGTGTTGAGTACGAGCAGTACTTC. It is translated as CATSVEYEQYF.